This T cell receptor beta chain appears in the sequencing data of a study of a mutant IDH1 vaccine in newly diagnosed glioma. Study details: The start of vaccination came 4-6 weeks after radiotherapy alone, or with temozolomide cycles. The earlier regimen, radiotherapy, temozolomide, or both, was most often both. General observations from the study: Shifts in the top peripheral T cell clonotypes seemed unrelated to pseudoprogression.

CDR3 length: 14 residues. Between the trimmed V and J ends, which lost 0 bases and 1 base, there was a span of 9 bases. CDR1 and CDR2 from the germline V gene are SQVTM and ANQGSEA. Time point described: week 11, during vaccination. With topical imiquimod, each dose of the vaccine consisted of 300 ug of mutant IDH1 20-mer peptide. Libraries were prepared by immunoSEQ multiplex PCR; TCRdb keeps only in-frame clonotypes and omits some of them. Of 38,000 or so clones in the sample, 75% to 90% were seen once. The table lists this clone with a few counts. Antigen unknown. The source material was peripheral blood mononuclear cells (PBMCs), sampled from a glioma patient whose treatment included an IDH1 peptide vaccine. This TCR was recovered from a woman in her 30s with glioma. Some clones in this sample may be carry-over from other donors' samples. The chain has TRBV29-1 and TRBJ1-1; no clear D. This chain's CDR3 is CSVEDQRQNTEAFF. The CDR3 DNA is TGCAGCGTTGAAGATCAGAGGCAGAACACTGAAGCTTTCTTT.